The present T cell receptor beta chain was sequenced within a study of post-analysis software for immune sequencing data. Included in the TCR beta cDNA libraries were unique molecular identifiers. TCRdb fed the PCR reads into MiXCR, producing one record per CDR3 protein. This table holds hundreds of thousands of distinct CDR3 sequences, 30% found once. This clonotype was recorded once. Sequences were obtained from blood. The clonotype comes from a girl aged 10 to 17 with multiple sclerosis.

The CDR3 DNA follows: TGTGCCAGCAGCCCAGCTCAGACAGGGTCCGACGAGCAGTACTTC. Translating gives CASSPAQTGSDEQYF. The genes are TRBV7-9 and TRBJ2-7, with 7 nucleotides matching TRBD1. The germline V gene has CDR1 SEHNR and CDR2 FQNEAQ (reference sequence). CDR3 size: 15 residues. The ends lost 5 bases at V and 5 bases at J; junction bases unmatched: 12.